The entry that follows covers one T cell receptor beta chain sequence. What it binds is unknown. This entry belongs to a study of cytomegalovirus exposure and HLA in healthy donors. V lost 9 bases and J lost 4; bases outside the gene matches: 9. The CDR3 sequence is 14 residues long. From germline, CDR1 is WSHSY and CDR2 SAAADI. 13 Jbeta primers and 60 Vbeta primers were used for the PCR. Some clones are missing from TCRdb's copy, which holds only in-frame ones; the method was immunoSEQ multiplex PCR. Its clone listing holds 200,000 to 250,000 clones. The study, taken as a whole, reports: Later analysis suggested most CMV-associated TCR beta chains were HLA-restricted.

The TCR was taken from a woman in her 30s in good health and CMV-seropositive. Sequencing was carried out using PBMCs. The V and J genes are TRBV10-2 and TRBJ2-7; the match to TRBD1 covers 10 bases. The CDR3 region has the DNA TGCGCCAGTTTTCCGGGGACAGGGGAATACGAGCAGTACTTC. Translation gives CASFPGTGEYEQYF.